This TCR beta chain was identified during a study of cytomegalovirus exposure and HLA in healthy donors. Study-level background: Sequencing of around 200 million T cells in an earlier analysis found 100 million to 140 million unique TCR beta sequences.

It was with 60 Vbeta and 13 Jbeta primers that the PCR ran. Method: immunoSEQ multiplex PCR; TCRdb's copy keeps in-frame clones and lacks some. The sample contains some 140,000 clones, more than 60% of which appear only once. The CDR3 spans 17 residues. Germline V gene sequence: CDR1 MDHEN, CDR2 SYDVKM. Trimming cost V 4 bases and J 6 bases; bases outside gene matches: 15. This receptor was obtained from a woman in her fifties or sixties in good health and CMV-seropositive. Sequencing was carried out using PBMCs. V usage is TRBV28 and J usage is TRBJ2-7; TRBD1 matches 10 bases. CDR3 in amino acids: CASSSPFGTGVTGEQYF. DNA of the CDR3: TGTGCCAGCAGTTCCCCATTCGGGACAGGGGTAACTGGCGAGCAGTACTTC. Together with reference TRBV28 and TRBJ2-7, the CDR3 gives the full variable domain: DVKVTQSSRYLVKRTGEKVFLECVQDMDHENMFWYRQDPGLGLRLIYFSYDVKMKEKGDIPEGYSVSREKKERFSLILESASTNQTSMYLCASSSPFGTGVTGEQYFGPGTRLTVT.